The text below deals with one T cell receptor beta chain. This sample stems from a study of blood T cell repertoires in COVID-19. For the study at large: T cells, B-cell-depleted T cells, or PBMCs supplied cDNA or gDNA.

Profiled with immunoSEQ multiplex PCR; TCRdb holds only in-frame clones, not every one. The sample has about 320,000 clones, 75% to 90% seen once. Per germline, CDR1 LNHDA and CDR2 SQIVND (reference sequence). The CDR3 contains 16 residues. V lost 6 bases to trimming and J lost 0 bases, with 14 bases between them. The sequencing sample was made of PBMCs or T cells enriched from blood (not recorded which). This sequence originates from a woman in her 30s who had been exposed to COVID-19. This chain joins TRBV19 and TRBJ2-2; tentatively, D is TRBD2 (5 bases). The CDR3 spells CASRPSGNSNTGELFF. As DNA, the CDR3 is TGTGCCAGTAGACCCTCGGGGAACTCGAACACCGGGGAGCTGTTTTTT.